This T cell receptor beta chain derives from a study of shared clonotypes between healthy human individuals. Regarding the study as a whole: With four donors compared, around 5% of naive CD4 clonotypes were shared.

For this clone: Its antigen is unidentified.

V lost 2 bases to trimming and J lost 4 bases, with 8 bases between them. The CDR3 has 13 residues. Germline V gives CDR1 SEHNR, CDR2 FQNEAQ (reference sequence). A roughly 200 ng quantity of DNA, tens of thousands of T cell genomes, went into the sorted-subset replicate PCRs. Libraries were prepared by immunoSEQ multiplex PCR; TCRdb keeps only in-frame clonotypes and omits some of them. The table lists about 2 million clones, just under 95% of them singletons. Naive CD8 populations comprised CD45RO-negative cells positively selected for CCR7, excluding terminally differentiated effector memory CD45RA+ cells. Donors comprised healthy HIV-negative adults lacking recent acute infections or vaccinations.

The chain joins TRBV7-9 to TRBJ1-2, with D uncertain. The clonotype comes from a man aged 18 to 29 in good health. Sequences were obtained from naive CD8+ T cells sorted from blood. The CDR3 loop reads CASSLSTPYGYTF. In DNA, the CDR3 is TGTGCCAGCAGCTTATCCACCCCCTATGGCTACACCTTC. The whole variable domain, remainder taken from reference TRBV7-9 and TRBJ1-2, is DTGVSQNPRHKITKRGQNVTFRCDPISEHNRLYWYRQTLGQGPEFLTYFQNEAQLEKSRLLSDRFSAERPKGSFSTLEIQRTEQGDSAMYLCASSLSTPYGYTFGSGTRLTVV.